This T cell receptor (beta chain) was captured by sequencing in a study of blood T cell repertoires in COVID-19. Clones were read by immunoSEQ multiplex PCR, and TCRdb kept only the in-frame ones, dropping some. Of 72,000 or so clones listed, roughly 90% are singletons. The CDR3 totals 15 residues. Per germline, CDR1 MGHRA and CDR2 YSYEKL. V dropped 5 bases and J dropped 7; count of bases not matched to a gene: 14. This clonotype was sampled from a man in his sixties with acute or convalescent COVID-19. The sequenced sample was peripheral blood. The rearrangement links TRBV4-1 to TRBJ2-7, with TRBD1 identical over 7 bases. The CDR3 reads CASSKRDRDPSEQYF. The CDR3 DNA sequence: TGCGCCAGCAGCAAGCGAGACAGGGACCCTTCTGAGCAGTACTTC.